A single sample is the source of the 29 T cell receptor beta chains below, sequenced in a study of CD8 T cells in ankylosing spondylitis. Each CDR3 protein gets one entry after TCRdb re-called the 5' RACE reads with MiXCR. This table has some 270,000 distinct CDR3 sequences, 15% to 20% appearing once. Sequenced sample: blood, either unsorted or a sorted T cell fraction (not recorded which). These receptors were obtained from a male donor with ankylosing spondylitis or in good health (not recorded which).

CDR3 region: CASSSHTPGSPGNYGYTF. The CDR3 DNA sequence: TGTGCCAGCAGTTCCCATACCCCCGGGAGCCCGGGCAACTATGGCTACACCTTC. J is TRBJ1-2 and V is TRBV28; D is ambiguous. Germline-derived CDR1 and CDR2 are MDHEN and SYDVKM. Between the trimmed V and J ends, which lost 4 bases and 2 bases, there was a span of 23 bases. This CDR3 spans 18 amino acids.

This clonotype was observed a single time. This chain joins TRBV3-1 and TRBJ2-1; 9 bases fit TRBD2. The CDR3 covers 13 residues. With V trimmed by 5 bases and J by 6 bases, 2 bases remained unmatched. Germline CDR1 reads LGHDT; CDR2 reads YNNKEL (reference sequence). The CDR3 sequence: CASSWTSANEQFF. DNA for the CDR3: TGTGCCAGCAGCTGGACTAGCGCCAATGAGCAGTTCTTC.

The sample holds a few counts of this clonotype. The chain couples TRBV29-1 to TRBJ2-1, with a weak D call TRBD2 (6 bases). Germline CDR1 is SQVTM and CDR2 is ANQGSEA. This CDR3 is built from 16 residues. V lost 5 bases and J lost 4, with 21 bases in between. CDR3 amino acids: CSVRSLAAVRYNEQFF. DNA of the CDR3: TGCAGCGTTCGGTCTTTAGCGGCCGTACGATACAATGAGCAGTTCTTC.

This clonotype was observed a handful of times. The chain combines TRBV6-1 with TRBJ1-6, with 10 bases fitting TRBD1. Germline V lookup: CDR1 MNHNS, CDR2 SASEGT. J was trimmed by 10 bases and V by 5 bases; bases with no gene match: 14. This CDR3 is built from 17 residues. CDR3 loop: CASSIAGTGEMDSPLHF. The DNA for the CDR3 is TGTGCCAGCAGTATTGCCGGGACAGGGGAAATGGACTCACCCCTCCACTTT.

The sample holds a few counts of this clonotype. The chain employs TRBV7-2 and TRBJ2-7; tentative D call: TRBD2 (6 bases). Germline V lookup: CDR1 SGHTA, CDR2 FQGNSA. V lost 2 bases and J 3 bases, leaving 8 bases between the germline ends. There are 13 residues in the CDR3. The DNA of the CDR3 is TGTGCCAGCAGCTTACGGGAGTTCTACGAGCAGTACTTC. Its translation: CASSLREFYEQYF.

This clonotype has more than one count but fewer than ten. The chain carries TRBV12-3 or TRBV12-4 and TRBJ2-1; D not resolved. CDR3 length equals 11 residues. V dropped 6 bases and J dropped 10 bases, with 10 bases sitting between them. DNA of the CDR3: TGTGCCAGCAGCTACGCGTCGGAGCAGTTCTTC. Translating it yields CASSYASEQFF.

There are a few counts of this clonotype. This chain connects TRBV3-1 to TRBJ2-2, with 8 bases aligning to TRBD2. CDR1 and CDR2 (germline): LGHDT, YNNKEL (reference sequence). V lost 6 bases, J lost 3 bases, and 6 bases stayed unmatched. This CDR3 has 15 amino acids. CDR3 sequence (DNA): TGTGCCAGCAGTCCGAGCGGGAGAGACACCGGGGAGCTGTTTTTT. Translation gives CASSPSGRDTGELFF. Filled out from reference TRBV3-1 and TRBJ2-2, the complete variable domain reads DTAVSQTPKYLVTQMGNDKSIKCEQNLGHDTMYWYKQDSKKFLKIMFSYNNKELIINETVPNRFSPKSPDKAHLNLHINSLELGDSAVYFCASSPSGRDTGELFFGEGSRLTVL.

The chain couples TRBV5-1 to TRBJ2-1; 7 bases map to TRBD1. Germline V lookup: CDR1 SGHRS, CDR2 YFSETQ. This CDR3 has 16 residues. V lost 4 bases and J lost 8; bases outside the gene matches: 15. CDR3 protein: CASSPKQGQVDDEQFF. In DNA, the CDR3 is TGCGCCAGCAGCCCAAAACAGGGGCAAGTGGACGATGAGCAGTTCTTC.

The V and J genes are TRBV11-2 and TRBJ2-1; no reliable D call. The germline V gene encodes CDR1 SGHAT and CDR2 FQNNGV. V lost 5 bases and J lost 8, with 13 bases in between. There are 13 residues in the CDR3. The chain's CDR3 is CASSAPSSHEQFF. The CDR3 DNA sequence: TGTGCCAGCAGCGCACCTAGTAGCCATGAGCAGTTCTTC.

The chain has TRBV6-1 and TRBJ2-7; TRBD1 matches at 7 bases. The CDR3 is 16 residues long. Per the germline V gene, CDR1 is MNHNS and CDR2 is SASEGT. Trimming cost V 4 bases and J 0 bases; bases outside gene matches: 9. Written as DNA, the CDR3 is TGTGCCAGCAGTGTCCCTAGGGACAGTAGCTCCTACGAGCAGTACTTC. Its protein product is CASSVPRDSSSYEQYF.

This clonotype has a handful of counts. The chain has TRBV20-1 and TRBJ2-7; 7 bases are a match to TRBD1. Trimming removed 5 bases from V and 7 bases from J; junction bases left unmatched: 14. Germline V gives CDR1 DFQATT, CDR2 SNEGSKA (reference sequence). This CDR3 contains 14 residues. In nucleotides, the CDR3 is TGCAGTGCTCGGAACCGGGACAGTCTTTCGGAGCAGTACTTC. This encodes CSARNRDSLSEQYF.

The gene calls are TRBV29-1 and TRBJ2-1, with 10 bases aligning to TRBD2. V was clipped by 2 bases and J by 4 bases; unmatched bases: 8. This CDR3 is built from 16 residues. Looked up from germline, CDR1 is SQVTM and CDR2 is ANQGSEA. This CDR3 is CSVEYSASGGYNEQFF. The CDR3 nucleotides read TGCAGCGTTGAATATAGTGCTAGCGGGGGATACAATGAGCAGTTCTTC.

In this sample, this clonotype turned up many times. This chain connects TRBV10-3 to TRBJ2-1; D is unclear. The V end was cut by 3 bases, the J end by 4 bases, with 19 bases between. Germline V gene data show CDR1 as ENHRY and CDR2 as SYGVKD. This CDR3 has 17 residues. CDR3 sequence (DNA): TGTGCCATCAGTGATGGTAGCCCTGTACGGATTTACAATGAGCAGTTCTTC. It translates to CAISDGSPVRIYNEQFF.

This clonotype occurred a few times. The V and J genes are TRBV3-1 and TRBJ2-3; 7 bases are a match to TRBD2. V trimming: 4 bases; J trimming: 6 bases; junction bases outside the gene matches: 13. The CDR3 is 16 amino acids. The germline CDR1 and CDR2 sequences are LGHDT and YNNKEL (reference sequence). The CDR3 here is CASSPNSGSGADTQYF. As DNA, the CDR3 is TGTGCCAGCAGCCCAAATAGCGGGTCCGGCGCGGATACGCAGTATTTT.

This clonotype showed up many times. The V gene is TRBV24-1, the J gene TRBJ2-7, with 9 bases identical to TRBD1. Germline V gene lookup returns CDR1 KGHDR and CDR2 SFDVKD. The CDR3 extends over 14 amino acids. The DNA of the CDR3 is TGTGCTCTGACCGGGACAGGGAAAACCTACGAGCAGTACTTC. Its translation is CALTGTGKTYEQYF.

The chain links TRBV9 to TRBJ2-7, with 7 bases fitting TRBD2. CDR1 SGDLS and CDR2 YYNGEE come from the germline V gene. The CDR3 contains 13 residues. Trimming removed 5 bases from V and 6 bases from J; junction bases left unmatched: 8. The CDR3 region is CASSGGETAEQYF. CDR3 nucleotides: TGTGCCAGCAGTGGGGGGGAGACAGCCGAGCAGTACTTC.

The CDR3 is CASTYDQGGTQYF. Here the CDR3 DNA reads TGTGCCAGCACCTATGATCAGGGTGGGACCCAGTACTTC. The chain employs TRBV9 and TRBJ2-5, with D perhaps matching TRBD1 (5 bases). CDR3 length equals 13 residues. Deletions cut 6 bases from V and 7 bases from J, with 16 bases between. Germline V gives CDR1 SGDLS, CDR2 YYNGEE.

This clonotype turned up a few times. V usage is TRBV28 and J usage is TRBJ2-3; 8 nucleotides match TRBD2. The CDR3 has 17 residues. From germline, CDR1 is MDHEN and CDR2 SYDVKM. With 1 base clipped from V and 2 bases from J, the junction kept 8 bases outside the gene matches. CDR3 protein: CASSLFQREGVTDTQYF. In DNA, the CDR3 is TGTGCCAGCAGTTTATTTCAACGGGAGGGCGTCACAGATACGCAGTATTTT.

This sequence joins TRBV7-6 and TRBJ2-2, with 8 bases that match TRBD1. The CDR3 length is 13 residues. Losses at the gene ends were 5 bases for V and 6 bases for J; bases not matched to a gene: 2. Germline values: CDR1 SGHVS, CDR2 FNYEAQ. The CDR3 protein is CASSMTGAGELFF. CDR3 coding DNA: TGTGCCAGCAGCATGACAGGGGCCGGGGAGCTGTTTTTT.

The J gene is TRBJ2-3, the V gene TRBV5-6, with D possibly TRBD2 on 5 matching bases. Germline assignment: CDR1 SGHDT and CDR2 YYEEEE. The CDR3 extends over 14 amino acids. V shed 2 bases and J shed 4 bases, with 11 bases lying between them. CDR3 region: CASSLAEPSDTQYF. CDR3 in DNA: TGTGCCAGCAGCTTAGCGGAACCCTCAGATACGCAGTATTTT.

V usage is TRBV2 and J usage is TRBJ2-1; D could derive from TRBD1 or TRBD2 (5 bases each). The germline V and J ends were trimmed by 6 bases and 6 bases, with 21 bases remaining between them. The germline V gene has CDR1 SNHLY and CDR2 FYNNEI. The CDR3 sequence is 16 residues long. The CDR3: CASSAGTASLSNEQFF. The DNA for the CDR3 is TGTGCCAGCAGCGCCGGGACGGCGTCCTTGTCCAATGAGCAGTTCTTC.

The genes are TRBV4-3 and TRBJ2-3; D not resolved. The V end lost 0 bases, the J end lost 3 bases, and 4 bases lay between the germline ends. CDR1 is LGHNA and CDR2 is YSLEER in the germline V gene. The CDR3 totals 13 residues. CDR3 nucleotides: TGCGCCAGCAGCCAAGATCGGACAGATACGCAGTATTTT. Protein product: CASSQDRTDTQYF.

This clonotype has a count of ten or more. The chain employs TRBV7-9 and TRBJ2-5; D is possibly TRBD2 (6 bases). The CDR3 totals 14 residues. V lost 4 bases and J lost 5, with 14 bases in between. Germline CDR1 is SEHNR and CDR2 is FQNEAQ (reference sequence). The CDR3 reads CASSSGDWGETQYF. The CDR3 nucleotides are TGTGCCAGCAGCTCGGGGGACTGGGGGGAGACCCAGTACTTC.

This clonotype came up a few times. The chain employs TRBV20-1 and TRBJ1-2; possible D gene TRBD1, 6 bases. Trimming stripped 6 bases from V and 4 bases from J, with 30 bases between. Per germline, CDR1 DFQATT and CDR2 SNEGSKA (reference sequence). CDR3 size: 18 residues. CDR3 region: CSASTGQSRLPPLYGYTF. As DNA, the CDR3 is TGCAGTGCCTCAACTGGACAGAGCCGACTCCCACCGCTCTATGGCTACACCTTC.

This clonotype was observed a few times. V and J are TRBV15 and TRBJ2-1; the match to TRBD2 covers 7 bases. There are 15 residues in the CDR3. Germline V lookup: CDR1 LNHNV, CDR2 YYDKDF (reference sequence). With 0 bases clipped from V and 6 bases from J, the junction kept 5 bases outside the gene matches. CDR3 nucleotides: TGTGCCACCAGCAGAGATGCGGGAGTAGGCAATGAGCAGTTCTTC. This codes for CATSRDAGVGNEQFF.

This clonotype came up a few times. The chain employs TRBV20-1 and TRBJ2-7, with a possible D match to TRBD1 (5 bases). Trimming cost V 5 bases and J 4 bases, with 15 bases left between them. The CDR3 is made up of 13 amino acids. Germline assignment: CDR1 DFQATT and CDR2 SNEGSKA (reference sequence). CDR3 DNA: TGCAGTGCTCAGGGCCCTTACGGGTACGAGCAGTACTTC. It yields the protein CSAQGPYGYEQYF.

The chain couples TRBV25-1 to TRBJ1-1; a weak D match, TRBD1 (5 bases). The germline V gene encodes CDR1 MGHDK and CDR2 SYGVNS. V lost 3 bases, J lost 4 bases, and 15 bases lay in between. CDR3 size: 15 residues. The CDR3 sequence is CASSESPGESTEAFF. CDR3 in DNA: TGTGCCAGCAGTGAGAGCCCGGGGGAGTCCACTGAAGCTTTCTTT.

This chain uses TRBV6-2 or TRBV6-3 with TRBJ1-4; TRBD1 is a possible D gene (5 bases). The CDR3 loop spans 14 amino acids. V lost 5 bases and J lost 3, with 10 bases in between. Germline CDR1 is MNHEY and CDR2 is SVGEGT. CDR3 loop: CASSTRDSNEKLFF. In DNA, the CDR3 is TGTGCCAGCAGTACCAGGGATTCTAATGAAAAACTGTTTTTT.

This clonotype was observed many times. The chain has TRBV28 and TRBJ2-2, with 11 bases matching TRBD2. The CDR3 has 16 amino acids. Trimming at V came to 3 bases and at J to 1 base, leaving 1 base not matched to a gene. Per the germline V gene, CDR1 is MDHEN and CDR2 is SYDVKM. In DNA form, the CDR3 reads TGTGCCAGCAGTTTGGGGACTAGCGGGAACACCGGGGAGCTGTTTTTT. Translating gives CASSLGTSGNTGELFF.